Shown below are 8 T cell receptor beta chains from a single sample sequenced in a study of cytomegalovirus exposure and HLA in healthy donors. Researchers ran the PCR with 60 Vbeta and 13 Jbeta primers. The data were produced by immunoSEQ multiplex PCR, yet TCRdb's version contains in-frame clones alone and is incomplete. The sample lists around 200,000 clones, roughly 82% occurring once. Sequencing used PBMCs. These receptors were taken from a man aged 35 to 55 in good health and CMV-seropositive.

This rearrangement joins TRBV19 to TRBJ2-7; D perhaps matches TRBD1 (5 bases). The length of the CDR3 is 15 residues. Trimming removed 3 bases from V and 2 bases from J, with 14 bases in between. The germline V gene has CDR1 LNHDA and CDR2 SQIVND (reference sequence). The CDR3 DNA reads TGTGCCAGTAGTATTGGTCCCCTAGGGGCCTACGAGCAGTACTTC. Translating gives CASSIGPLGAYEQYF.

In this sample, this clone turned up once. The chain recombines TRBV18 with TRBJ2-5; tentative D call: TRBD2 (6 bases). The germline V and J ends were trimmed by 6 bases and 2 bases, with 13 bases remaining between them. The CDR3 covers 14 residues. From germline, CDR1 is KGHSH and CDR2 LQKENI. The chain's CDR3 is CASSTTSSQETQYF. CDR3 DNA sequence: TGTGCCAGCTCCACCACTAGCAGTCAAGAGACCCAGTACTTC.

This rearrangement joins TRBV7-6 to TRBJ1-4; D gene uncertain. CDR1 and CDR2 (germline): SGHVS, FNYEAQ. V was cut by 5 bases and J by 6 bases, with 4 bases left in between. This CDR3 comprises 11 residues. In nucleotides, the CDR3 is TGTGCCAGCAGCCAGGATGAAAAACTGTTTTTT. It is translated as CASSQDEKLFF.

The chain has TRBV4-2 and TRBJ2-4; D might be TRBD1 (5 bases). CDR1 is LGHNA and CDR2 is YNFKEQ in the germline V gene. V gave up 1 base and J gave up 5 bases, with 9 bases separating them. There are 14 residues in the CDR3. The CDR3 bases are TGTGCCAGCAGCCAAGCCCAGGGTGAAAACATTCAGTACTTC. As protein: CASSQAQGENIQYF.

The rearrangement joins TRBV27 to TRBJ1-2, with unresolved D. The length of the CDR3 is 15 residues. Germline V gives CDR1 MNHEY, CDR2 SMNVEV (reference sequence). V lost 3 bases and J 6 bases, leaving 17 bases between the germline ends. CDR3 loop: CASSFSAGNPNGYTF. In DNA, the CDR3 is TGTGCCAGCAGTTTTTCGGCAGGAAACCCGAATGGCTACACCTTC.

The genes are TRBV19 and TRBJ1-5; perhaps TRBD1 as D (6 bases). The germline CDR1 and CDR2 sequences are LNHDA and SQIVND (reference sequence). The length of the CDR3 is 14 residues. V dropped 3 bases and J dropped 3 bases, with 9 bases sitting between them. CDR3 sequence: CASSMKGDNQPQHF. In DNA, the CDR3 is TGTGCCAGTAGTATGAAGGGGGACAATCAGCCCCAGCATTTT.

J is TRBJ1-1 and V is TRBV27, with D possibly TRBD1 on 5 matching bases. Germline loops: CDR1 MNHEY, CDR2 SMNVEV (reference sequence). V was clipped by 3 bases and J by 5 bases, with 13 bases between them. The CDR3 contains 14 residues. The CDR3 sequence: CASSLTVQGTEAFF. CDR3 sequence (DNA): TGTGCCAGCAGTTTGACAGTCCAAGGGACTGAAGCTTTCTTT.

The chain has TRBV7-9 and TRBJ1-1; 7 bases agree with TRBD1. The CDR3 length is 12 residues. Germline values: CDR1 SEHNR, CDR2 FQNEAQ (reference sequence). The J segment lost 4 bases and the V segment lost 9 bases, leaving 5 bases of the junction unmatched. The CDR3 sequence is CASFDRVTEAFF. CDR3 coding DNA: TGTGCCAGTTTTGACAGGGTCACTGAAGCTTTCTTT. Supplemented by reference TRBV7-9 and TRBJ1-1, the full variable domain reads DTGVSQNPRHKITKRGQNVTFRCDPISEHNRLYWYRQTLGQGPEFLTYFQNEAQLEKSRLLSDRFSAERPKGSFSTLEIQRTEQGDSAMYLCASFDRVTEAFFGQGTRLTVV.